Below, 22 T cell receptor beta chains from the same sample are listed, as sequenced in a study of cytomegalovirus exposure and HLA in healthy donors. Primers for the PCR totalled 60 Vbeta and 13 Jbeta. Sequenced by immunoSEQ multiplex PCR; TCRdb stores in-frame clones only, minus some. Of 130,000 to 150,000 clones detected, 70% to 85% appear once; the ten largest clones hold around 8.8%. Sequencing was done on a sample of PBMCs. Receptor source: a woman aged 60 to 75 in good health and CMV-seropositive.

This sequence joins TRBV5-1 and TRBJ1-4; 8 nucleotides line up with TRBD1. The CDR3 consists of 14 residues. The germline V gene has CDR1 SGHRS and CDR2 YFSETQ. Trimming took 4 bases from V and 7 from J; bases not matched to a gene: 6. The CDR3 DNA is TGCGCCAGCAGCCCGGACAGGGCAGCTGAAAAACTGTTTTTT. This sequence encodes CASSPDRAAEKLFF.

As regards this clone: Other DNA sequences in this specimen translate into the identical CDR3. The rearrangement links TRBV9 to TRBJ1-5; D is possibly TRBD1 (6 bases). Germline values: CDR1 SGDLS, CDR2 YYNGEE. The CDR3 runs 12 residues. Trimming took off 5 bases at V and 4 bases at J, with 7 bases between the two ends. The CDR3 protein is CASSQGNQPQHF. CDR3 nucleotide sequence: TGTGCCAGCAGTCAGGGGAATCAGCCCCAGCATTTT.

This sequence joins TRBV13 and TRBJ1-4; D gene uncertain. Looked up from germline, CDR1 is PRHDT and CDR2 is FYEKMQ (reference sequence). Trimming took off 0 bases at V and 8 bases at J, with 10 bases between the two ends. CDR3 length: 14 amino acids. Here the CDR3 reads CASSLGGPREKLFF. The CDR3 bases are TGTGCCAGCAGCTTAGGGGGCCCAAGGGAAAAACTGTTTTTT.

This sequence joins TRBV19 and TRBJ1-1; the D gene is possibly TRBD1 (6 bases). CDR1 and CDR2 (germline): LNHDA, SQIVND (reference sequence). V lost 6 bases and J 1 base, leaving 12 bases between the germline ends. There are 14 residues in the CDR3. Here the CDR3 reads CASRTGHQNTEAFF. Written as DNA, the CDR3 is TGTGCCAGTAGAACGGGACACCAGAACACTGAAGCTTTCTTT.

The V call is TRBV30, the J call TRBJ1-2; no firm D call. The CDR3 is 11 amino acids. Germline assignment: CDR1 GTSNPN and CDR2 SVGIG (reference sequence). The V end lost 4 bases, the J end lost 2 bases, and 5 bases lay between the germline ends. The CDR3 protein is CAWNSNYGYTF. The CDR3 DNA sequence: TGTGCCTGGAACTCGAACTATGGCTACACCTTC.

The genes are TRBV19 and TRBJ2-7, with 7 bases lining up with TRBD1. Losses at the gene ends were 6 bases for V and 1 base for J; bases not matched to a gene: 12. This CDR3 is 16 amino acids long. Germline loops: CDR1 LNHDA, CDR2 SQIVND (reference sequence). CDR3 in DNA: TGTGCCAGTAGCTTGCGCGGCAGGGGGTTTTCCTACGAGCAGTACTTC. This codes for CASSLRGRGFSYEQYF.

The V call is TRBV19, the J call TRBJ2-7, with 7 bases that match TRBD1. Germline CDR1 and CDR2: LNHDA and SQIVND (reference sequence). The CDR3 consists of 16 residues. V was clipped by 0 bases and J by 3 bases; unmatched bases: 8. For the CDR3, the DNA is TGTGCCAGTAGTATAGATAGGGGGCGACCCTTCTACGAGCAGTACTTC. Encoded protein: CASSIDRGRPFYEQYF.

The CDR3: CASSLGDYGYTF. Here the CDR3 DNA reads TGTGCCAGCAGCTTGGGAGACTATGGCTACACCTTC. V is TRBV5-4 and J is TRBJ1-2; D is undetermined. Germline assignment: CDR1 SGHNT and CDR2 YYREEE (reference sequence). The CDR3 is made up of 12 amino acids. V was pared by 0 bases and J by 3 bases, with 3 bases between.

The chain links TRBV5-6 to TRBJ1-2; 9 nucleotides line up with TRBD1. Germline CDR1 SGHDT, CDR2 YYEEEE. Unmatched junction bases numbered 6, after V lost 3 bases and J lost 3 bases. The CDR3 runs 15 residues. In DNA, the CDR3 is TGTGCCAGCAGCTCACCACAGGGGGCGGACTATGGCTACACCTTC. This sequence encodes CASSSPQGADYGYTF.

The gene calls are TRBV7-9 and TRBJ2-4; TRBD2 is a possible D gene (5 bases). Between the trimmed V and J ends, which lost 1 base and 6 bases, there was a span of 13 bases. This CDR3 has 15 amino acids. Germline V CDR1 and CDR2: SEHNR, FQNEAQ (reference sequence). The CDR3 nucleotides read TGTGCCAGCAGCTTAGAGGCGGGCGCGGGAAACATTCAGTACTTC. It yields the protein CASSLEAGAGNIQYF.

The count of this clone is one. The CDR3 DNA reads TGTGCCAGCAGAGACACGGGAAAGGGCGAGCAGTACTTC. This codes for CASRDTGKGEQYF. The chain combines TRBV6-6 with TRBJ2-7, with D possibly TRBD2 on 5 matching bases. The CDR3 has 13 amino acids. The V end was cut by 6 bases, the J end by 6 bases, with 15 bases between. Germline CDR1 reads MNHNY; CDR2 reads SVGAGI (reference sequence).

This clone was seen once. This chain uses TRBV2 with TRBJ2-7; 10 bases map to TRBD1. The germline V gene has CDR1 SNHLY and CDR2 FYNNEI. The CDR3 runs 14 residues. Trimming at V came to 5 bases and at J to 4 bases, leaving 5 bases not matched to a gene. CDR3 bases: TGTGCCAGCAGTCCCGGGACAGGGGTTTACGAGCAGTACTTC. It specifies CASSPGTGVYEQYF. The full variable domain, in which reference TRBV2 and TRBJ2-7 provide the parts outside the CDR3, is EPEVTQTPSHQVTQMGQEVILRCVPISNHLYFYWYRQILGQKVEFLVSFYNNEISEKSEIFDDQFSVERPDGSNFTLKIRSTKLEDSAMYFCASSPGTGVYEQYFGPGTRLTVT.

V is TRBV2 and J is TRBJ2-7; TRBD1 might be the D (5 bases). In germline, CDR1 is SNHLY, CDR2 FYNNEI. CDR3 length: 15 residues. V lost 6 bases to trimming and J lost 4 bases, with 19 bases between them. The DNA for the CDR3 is TGTGCCAGCAGCCCCGATTCTAGGGGCGCGTACGAGCAGTACTTC. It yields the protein CASSPDSRGAYEQYF.

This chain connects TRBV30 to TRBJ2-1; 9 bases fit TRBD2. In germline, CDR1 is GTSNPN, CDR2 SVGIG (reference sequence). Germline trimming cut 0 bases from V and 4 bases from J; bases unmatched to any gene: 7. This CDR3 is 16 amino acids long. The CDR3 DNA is TGTGCCTGGAGTGTACTTTCGCTAGCGGGGTACAATGAGCAGTTCTTC. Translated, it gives CAWSVLSLAGYNEQFF.

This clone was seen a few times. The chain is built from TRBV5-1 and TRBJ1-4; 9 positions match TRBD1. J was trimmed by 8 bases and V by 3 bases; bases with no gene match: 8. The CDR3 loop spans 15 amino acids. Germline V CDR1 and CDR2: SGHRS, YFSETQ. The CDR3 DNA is TGCGCCAGCAGCTCGACTGGGACAGGGCTCGAAAAACTGTTTTTT. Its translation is CASSSTGTGLEKLFF.

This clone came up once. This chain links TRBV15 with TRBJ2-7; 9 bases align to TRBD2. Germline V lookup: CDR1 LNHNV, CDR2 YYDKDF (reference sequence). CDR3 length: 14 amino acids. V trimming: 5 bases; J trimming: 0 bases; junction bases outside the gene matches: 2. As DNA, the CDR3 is TGTGCCACCAGCCTAGCGGGATACTCCTACGAGCAGTACTTC. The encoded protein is CATSLAGYSYEQYF.

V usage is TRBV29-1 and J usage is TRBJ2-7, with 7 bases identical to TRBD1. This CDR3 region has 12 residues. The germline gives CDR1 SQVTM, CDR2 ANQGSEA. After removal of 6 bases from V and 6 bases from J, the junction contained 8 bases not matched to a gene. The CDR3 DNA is TGCAGCGTGGCCACAGGGGTGGCCGAGCAGTACTTC. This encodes CSVATGVAEQYF.

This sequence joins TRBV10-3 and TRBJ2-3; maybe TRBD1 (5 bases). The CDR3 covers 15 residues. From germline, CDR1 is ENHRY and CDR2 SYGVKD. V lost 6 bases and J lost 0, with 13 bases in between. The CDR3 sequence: CAISEQVGSTDTQYF. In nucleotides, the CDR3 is TGTGCCATCAGCGAACAGGTCGGGAGCACAGATACGCAGTATTTT.

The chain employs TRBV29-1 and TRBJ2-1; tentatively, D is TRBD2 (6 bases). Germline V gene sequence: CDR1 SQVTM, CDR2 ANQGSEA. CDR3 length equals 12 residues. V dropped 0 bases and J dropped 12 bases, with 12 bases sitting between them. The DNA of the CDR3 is TGCAGCGTTGAAGAAGCAAGACTAGTGCAGTTCTTC. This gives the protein CSVEEARLVQFF.

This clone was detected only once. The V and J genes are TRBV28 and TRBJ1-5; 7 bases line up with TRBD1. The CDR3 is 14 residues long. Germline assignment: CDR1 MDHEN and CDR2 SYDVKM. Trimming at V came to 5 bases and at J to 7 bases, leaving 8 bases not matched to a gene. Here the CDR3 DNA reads TGTGCCAGCAGTCCAGGGGGTGGAATACAGCCCCAGCATTTT. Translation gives CASSPGGGIQPQHF.

In DNA, the CDR3 is TGTGCCAGCAGCTTAGCGGCCCTAGACAGGGGCGGCTACACCTTC. The encoded protein is CASSLAALDRGGYTF. The J gene is TRBJ1-2, the V gene TRBV7-9; TRBD1 matches 8 bases. Per the germline V gene, CDR1 is SEHNR and CDR2 is FQNEAQ (reference sequence). V dropped 0 bases and J dropped 8; count of bases not matched to a gene: 8. This CDR3 has 15 residues.

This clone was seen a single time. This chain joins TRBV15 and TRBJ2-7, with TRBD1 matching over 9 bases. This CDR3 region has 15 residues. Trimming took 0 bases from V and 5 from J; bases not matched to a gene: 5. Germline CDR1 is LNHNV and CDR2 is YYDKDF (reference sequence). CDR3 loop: CATSRDPGQGDEQYF. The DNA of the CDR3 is TGTGCCACCAGCAGAGATCCGGGACAGGGTGACGAGCAGTACTTC. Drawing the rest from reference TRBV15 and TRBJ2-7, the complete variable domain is DAMVIQNPRYQVTQFGKPVTLSCSQTLNHNVMYWYQQKSSQAPKLLFHYYDKDFNNEADTPDNFQSRRPNTSFCFLDIRSPGLGDTAMYLCATSRDPGQGDEQYFGPGTRLTVT.